The source of this T cell receptor (beta chain) is a study of blood T cells in healthy people across ages. The CDR3 totals 15 residues. Germline CDR1 reads SGHKS; CDR2 reads YYEKEE (reference sequence). V was trimmed by 1 base and J by 8 bases, leaving 19 bases between them. Together with a sample-barcoded 5' primer, a J-beta primer mix was included in a second PCR lasting about 7 to 12 cycles. One entry per CDR3 protein, called by TCRdb with MiXCR from the 5' RACE reads. The data show roughly 1.7 million distinct CDR3 sequences, 34% seen once. The chain uses TRBV5-5 and TRBJ2-7; D is uncertain. Sequencing was carried out using blood. The source is a woman between 25 and 40 years old in good health. The CDR3 protein is CASSLMATLGRQQYF. For the CDR3, the DNA is TGTGCCAGCAGCTTGATGGCGACATTGGGAAGGCAGCAGTACTTC.